This paragraph covers one T cell receptor (beta chain) sequence. Its antigen is not identified. This entry belongs to a study of Ad26.COV2.S vaccination and SARS-CoV-2 variants. Sequencing was performed with immunoSEQ multiplex PCR; in TCRdb, only in-frame clones are kept and a portion is missing. Of about 180,000 clones detected, around nine tenths appear once; the ten largest clones hold around 6.3%. Study-level points and caveats: Those who received the vaccine showed greater spike-specific TCR breadth than those given placebo.

The CDR3 spans 15 residues. Trimming removed 6 bases from V and 6 bases from J; junction bases left unmatched: 10. Germline values: CDR1 MNHEY, CDR2 SVGAGI. This sequence was found in a human donor who had recovered from COVID-19. The rearrangement links TRBV6-5 to TRBJ2-2; 7 nucleotides line up with TRBD1. Specimen: peripheral blood, collected after recovery from COVID-19. The CDR3 is CASRSFTGVPGELFF. DNA of the CDR3: TGTGCCAGCAGATCATTCACAGGGGTGCCCGGGGAGCTGTTTTTT.